The 10 T cell receptor beta chains below come from one sample, sequenced in a study of blood T cell repertoires in COVID-19. TCRdb's table, derived via immunoSEQ multiplex PCR, lists solely in-frame clones and lacks some. The table has more than 20,000 clones, around 86% seen once; the top ten hold 4% to 6%. The sequenced sample was peripheral blood. The receptors were sampled from a man between 50 and 59 years old with active COVID-19.

J is TRBJ2-2 and V is TRBV3-1 (or the pseudogene TRBV3-2); the D gene is possibly TRBD2 (5 bases). Trimming took off 3 bases at V and 7 bases at J, with 12 bases between the two ends. From germline, CDR1 is LGHDT and CDR2 YNNKEL (reference sequence). This CDR3 has 14 residues. The DNA for the CDR3 is TGTGCCAGCAGCCAGATCGGAGGTAGCGGGGAGCTGTTTTTT. This encodes CASSQIGGSGELFF.

The chain combines TRBV18 with TRBJ2-7; 9 nucleotides line up with TRBD1. V lost 1 base and J lost 0; bases outside the gene matches: 4. This CDR3 is 16 amino acids long. Germline lookup yields CDR1 KGHSH and CDR2 LQKENI. CDR3 sequence reads: CASSPLDRGYSYEQYF. The CDR3 DNA is TGTGCCAGCTCACCACTGGACAGGGGCTACTCCTACGAGCAGTACTTC.

The genes are TRBV27 and TRBJ2-3; possibly TRBD2 for D (5 bases). CDR1 is MNHEY and CDR2 is SMNVEV in the germline V gene (reference sequence). The CDR3 length is 15 residues. The V end was cut by 7 bases, the J end by 2 bases, with 16 bases between. The CDR3 spells CASTPLGELTDTQYF. The CDR3 coding sequence is TGTGCCAGCACCCCGCTCGGGGAGCTCACAGATACGCAGTATTTT.

The rearrangement joins TRBV7-7 to TRBJ2-1; 9 nucleotides match TRBD2. Germline CDR1 SSHAT, CDR2 FNYEAQ (reference sequence). The CDR3 extends over 17 amino acids. J lost 5 bases, V lost 5 bases, and 13 bases had no gene match. In nucleotides, the CDR3 is TGTGCCAGCAGCCCCGGGACTAGCCCCTCTGGCGACAATGAGCAGTTCTTC. Amino acid sequence: CASSPGTSPSGDNEQFF.

The chain recombines TRBV5-1 with TRBJ1-5, with 8 bases fitting TRBD1. Germline V gives CDR1 SGHRS, CDR2 YFSETQ. The CDR3 consists of 18 residues. Trimming cost V 1 base and J 10 bases; bases outside gene matches: 19. Here the CDR3 reads CASSLLEGRGRPAQPQHF. The CDR3 DNA sequence: TGCGCCAGCAGCTTGTTGGAGGGCAGGGGGCGTCCCGCTCAACCCCAGCATTTT.

This chain joins TRBV5-1 and TRBJ1-4, with no clear D. The CDR3 is made up of 15 amino acids. V was shortened by 0 bases and J by 2 bases, with 8 bases between the two germline ends. Germline-derived CDR1 and CDR2 are SGHRS and YFSETQ. The CDR3 region is CASSLAQFTNEKLFF. In DNA form, the CDR3 reads TGCGCCAGCAGCTTGGCGCAGTTTACTAATGAAAAACTGTTTTTT. Full variable domain (missing parts from reference TRBV5-1 and TRBJ1-4): KAGVTQTPRYLIKTRGQQVTLSCSPISGHRSVSWYQQTPGQGLQFLFEYFSETQRNKGNFPGRFSGRQFSNSRSEMNVSTLELGDSALYLCASSLAQFTNEKLFFGSGTQLSVL.

The chain carries TRBV5-4 and TRBJ2-1; 8 nucleotides align to TRBD1. Germline V gene lookup returns CDR1 SGHNT and CDR2 YYREEE (reference sequence). The V segment lost 2 bases and the J segment 5 bases; nucleotides outside the gene matches: 6. This CDR3 has 15 amino acids. CDR3 region: CASSFRQGLHNEQFF. CDR3 nucleotide sequence: TGTGCCAGCAGCTTTAGACAGGGGCTACACAATGAGCAGTTCTTC.

This chain joins TRBV5-4 and TRBJ2-2; 11 positions match TRBD2. This CDR3 is built from 20 residues. Per the germline V gene, CDR1 is SGHNT and CDR2 is YYREEE (reference sequence). With V trimmed by 0 bases and J by 3 bases, 13 bases remained unmatched. In DNA, the CDR3 is TGTGCCAGCAGCTTGGCGGGTTTTAGCGGGAGGGCCGGAGACACCGGGGAGCTGTTTTTT. This gives the protein CASSLAGFSGRAGDTGELFF.

This sequence joins TRBV28 and TRBJ2-2; possible D gene TRBD1, 6 bases. The CDR3 is made up of 12 amino acids. Germline lookup yields CDR1 MDHEN and CDR2 SYDVKM. V was cut by 6 bases and J by 8 bases, with 10 bases left in between. CDR3 DNA: TGTGCCAGCAGATCAACAGGGGGGGAGCTGTTTTTT. Protein product: CASRSTGGELFF.

The gene calls are TRBV9 and TRBJ2-7, with 9 bases lining up with TRBD1. This CDR3 has 14 amino acids. Germline-derived CDR1 and CDR2 are SGDLS and YYNGEE. Trimming took 1 base from V and 6 from J; bases not matched to a gene: 5. The CDR3 spells CASSVLQGAGEQYF. DNA for the CDR3: TGTGCCAGCAGCGTACTACAGGGGGCCGGCGAGCAGTACTTC.